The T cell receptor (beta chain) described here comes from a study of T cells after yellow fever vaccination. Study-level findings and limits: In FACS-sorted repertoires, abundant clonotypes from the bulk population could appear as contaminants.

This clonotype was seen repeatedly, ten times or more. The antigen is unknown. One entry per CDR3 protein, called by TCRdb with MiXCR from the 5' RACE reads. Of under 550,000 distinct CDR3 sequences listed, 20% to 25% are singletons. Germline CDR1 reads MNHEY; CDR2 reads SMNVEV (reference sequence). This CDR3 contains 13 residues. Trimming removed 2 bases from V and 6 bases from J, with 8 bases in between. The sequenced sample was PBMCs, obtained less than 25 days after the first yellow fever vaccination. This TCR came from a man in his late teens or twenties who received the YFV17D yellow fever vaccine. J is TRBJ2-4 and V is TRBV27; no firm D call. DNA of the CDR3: TGTGCCAGCAGTTTACCAGGCGGAAACATTCAGTACTTC. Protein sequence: CASSLPGGNIQYF.